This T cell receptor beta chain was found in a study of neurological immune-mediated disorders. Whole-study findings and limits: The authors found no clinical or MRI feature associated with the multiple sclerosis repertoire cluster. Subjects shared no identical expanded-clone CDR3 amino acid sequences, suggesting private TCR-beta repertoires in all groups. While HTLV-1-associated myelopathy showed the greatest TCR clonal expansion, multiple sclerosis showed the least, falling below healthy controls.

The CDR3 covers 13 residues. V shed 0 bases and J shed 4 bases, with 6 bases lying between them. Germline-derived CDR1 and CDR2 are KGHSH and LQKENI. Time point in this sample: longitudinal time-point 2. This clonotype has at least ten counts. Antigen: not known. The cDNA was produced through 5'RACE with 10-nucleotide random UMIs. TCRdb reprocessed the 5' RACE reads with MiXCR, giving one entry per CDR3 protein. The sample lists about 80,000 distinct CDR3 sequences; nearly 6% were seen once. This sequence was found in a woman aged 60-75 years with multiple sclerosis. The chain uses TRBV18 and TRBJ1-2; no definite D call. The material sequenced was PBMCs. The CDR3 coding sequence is TGTGCCAGCTCACCACCGTCGAGCTATGGCTACACCTTC. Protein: CASSPPSSYGYTF.